These 6 T cell receptor beta chains share one sample of origin, sequenced in a study of blood T cell repertoires in COVID-19 (dated by TCRdb to 2018 to 2021). The library was built by means of the immunoSEQ multiplex PCR assay. The immuneACCESS repertoire file appears here via TCRdb, limited to in-frame rearrangements. These files lack a portion of the clones; in checked studies, under half of the deficit traces to unresolved V genes, and the cause of the others is not known. In this sample the table shows approximately 250,000 clones, nearly 95% of which occur a single time. The ten most abundant clones make up more than 0.65% of the sample. Sequences were obtained from peripheral blood. The receptors here all came from a man in his thirties or forties with COVID-19, enrolled during active disease.

This chain joins TRBV4-1 and TRBJ2-5; TRBD2 matches at 8 bases. The ends lost 2 bases at V and 5 bases at J; junction bases unmatched: 13. CDR1 and CDR2 from the germline V gene are MGHRA and YSYEKL. The CDR3 sequence is 17 residues long. The CDR3 coding sequence is TGCGCCAGCAGCCAATCGCCGCCCAGCGGGGGAATGGAGACCCAGTACTTC. The encoded protein is CASSQSPPSGGMETQYF.

In nucleotides, the CDR3 is TGCGCCAGCAGCCCCCCCGGGAAGGGCGCGAAAACTGAAGCTTTCTTT. It is translated as CASSPPGKGAKTEAFF. V gene TRBV4-1 combines with J gene TRBJ1-1, with D unresolved. The CDR3 is 16 amino acids. Trimming pared 4 bases from V and 5 bases from J, leaving 20 bases between. Germline assignment: CDR1 MGHRA and CDR2 YSYEKL.

The gene calls are TRBV7-9 and TRBJ1-5, with a weak D call TRBD1 (6 bases). The V gene lost 3 bases and the J gene lost 0 bases, with 9 bases spanning the gap. From germline, CDR1 is SEHNR and CDR2 FQNEAQ (reference sequence). The CDR3 is made up of 15 amino acids. CDR3 DNA sequence: TGTGCCAGCAGCTTGACAGGCGATAGCAATCAGCCCCAGCATTTT. Protein product: CASSLTGDSNQPQHF.

This sequence joins TRBV18 and TRBJ1-3, with D uncertain. The CDR3 covers 18 residues. The germline CDR1 and CDR2 sequences are KGHSH and LQKENI. With 0 bases removed from V and 3 bases from J, the gap between germline ends came to 18 bases. Written as DNA, the CDR3 is TGTGCCAGCTCACCACCGGTCGGGATGGGCAACTTTGGAAACACCATATATTTT. Protein: CASSPPVGMGNFGNTIYF. The full variable domain, completed using reference TRBV18 and TRBJ1-3, is NAGVMQNPRHLVRRRGQEARLRCSPMKGHSHVYWYRQLPEEGLKFMVYLQKENIIDESGMPKERFSAEFPKEGPSILRIQQVVRGDSAAYFCASSPPVGMGNFGNTIYFGEGSWLTVV.

The CDR3 DNA follows: TGTGCCAGCACCCTGGGCCGGGGGACCCCCACAGATACGCAGTATTTT. Amino acid sequence: CASTLGRGTPTDTQYF. V usage is TRBV7-9 and J usage is TRBJ2-3, with a tentative D call TRBD2 (6 bases). The CDR3 is 16 residues long. Germline lookup yields CDR1 SEHNR and CDR2 FQNEAQ (reference sequence). The V and J ends lost 7 bases and 2 bases respectively, with 19 bases between them.

This chain uses TRBV5-1 with TRBJ1-2, with D uncertain. The ends were cut back, 5 bases at V and 3 bases at J, with 8 bases in the middle. CDR1 and CDR2 (germline): SGHRS, YFSETQ. This CDR3 has 12 amino acids. The CDR3 coding sequence is TGCGCCAGCAGTAAGGGAGACTATGGCTACACCTTC. This gives the protein CASSKGDYGYTF. The whole variable domain, remainder taken from reference TRBV5-1 and TRBJ1-2, is KAGVTQTPRYLIKTRGQQVTLSCSPISGHRSVSWYQQTPGQGLQFLFEYFSETQRNKGNFPGRFSGRQFSNSRSEMNVSTLELGDSALYLCASSKGDYGYTFGSGTRLTVV.